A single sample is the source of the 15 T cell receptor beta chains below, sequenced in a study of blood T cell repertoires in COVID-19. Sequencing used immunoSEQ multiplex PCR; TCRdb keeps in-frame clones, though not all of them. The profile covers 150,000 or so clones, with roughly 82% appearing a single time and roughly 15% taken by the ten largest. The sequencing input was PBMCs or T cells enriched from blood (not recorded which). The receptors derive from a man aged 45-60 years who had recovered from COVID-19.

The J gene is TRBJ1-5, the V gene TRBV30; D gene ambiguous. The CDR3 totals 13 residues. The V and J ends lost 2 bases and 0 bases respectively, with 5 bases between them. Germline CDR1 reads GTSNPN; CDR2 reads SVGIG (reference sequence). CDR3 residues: CAWSKYSNQPQHF. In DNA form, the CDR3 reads TGTGCCTGGAGTAAATATAGCAATCAGCCCCAGCATTTT.

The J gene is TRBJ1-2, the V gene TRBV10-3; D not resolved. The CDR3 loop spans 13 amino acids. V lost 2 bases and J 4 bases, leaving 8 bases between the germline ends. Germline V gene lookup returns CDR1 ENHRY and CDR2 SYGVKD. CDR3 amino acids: CAISETSVYGYTF. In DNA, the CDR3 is TGTGCCATCAGTGAGACCAGCGTCTATGGCTACACCTTC.

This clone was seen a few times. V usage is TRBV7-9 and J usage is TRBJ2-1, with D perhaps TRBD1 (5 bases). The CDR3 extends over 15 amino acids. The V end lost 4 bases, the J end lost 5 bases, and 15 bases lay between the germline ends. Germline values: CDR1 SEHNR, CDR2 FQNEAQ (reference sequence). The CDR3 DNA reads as TGTGCCAGCAGCTCCACCGTAGGGGCGGACAATGAGCAGTTCTTC. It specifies CASSSTVGADNEQFF.

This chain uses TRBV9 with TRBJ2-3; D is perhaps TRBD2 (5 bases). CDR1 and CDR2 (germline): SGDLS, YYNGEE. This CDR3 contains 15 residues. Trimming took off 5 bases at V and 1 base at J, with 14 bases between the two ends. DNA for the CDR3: TGTGCCAGCAGAAAAGTCCTCGGGGGCACAGATACGCAGTATTTT. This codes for CASRKVLGGTDTQYF.

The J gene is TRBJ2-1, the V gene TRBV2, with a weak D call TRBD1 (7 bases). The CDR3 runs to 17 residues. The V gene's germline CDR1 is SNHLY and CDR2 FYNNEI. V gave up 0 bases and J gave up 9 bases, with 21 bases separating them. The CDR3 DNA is TGTGCCAGCAGTGAAGCGCTTGGTAGGGCAGGGGGAGGTGAGCAGTTCTTC. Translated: CASSEALGRAGGGEQFF.

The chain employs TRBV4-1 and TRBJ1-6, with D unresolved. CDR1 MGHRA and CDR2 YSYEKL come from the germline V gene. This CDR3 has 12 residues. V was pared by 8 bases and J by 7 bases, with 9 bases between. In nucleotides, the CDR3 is TGCGCCAGCCGTCGGGAGAATTCACCCCTCCACTTT. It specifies CASRRENSPLHF.

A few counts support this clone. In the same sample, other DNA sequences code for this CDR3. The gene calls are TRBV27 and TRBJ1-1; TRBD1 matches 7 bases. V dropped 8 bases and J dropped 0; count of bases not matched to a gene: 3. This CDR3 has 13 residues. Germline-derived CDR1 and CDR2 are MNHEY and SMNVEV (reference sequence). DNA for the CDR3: TGTGCCAGCCGGACAGGTATGAACACTGAAGCTTTCTTT. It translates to CASRTGMNTEAFF.

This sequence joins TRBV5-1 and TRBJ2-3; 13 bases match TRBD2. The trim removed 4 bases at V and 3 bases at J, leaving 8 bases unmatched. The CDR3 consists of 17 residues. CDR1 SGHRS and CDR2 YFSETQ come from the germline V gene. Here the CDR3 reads CASSKTRTSGGTDTQYF. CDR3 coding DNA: TGCGCCAGCAGCAAAACAAGGACTAGCGGGGGTACAGATACGCAGTATTTT.

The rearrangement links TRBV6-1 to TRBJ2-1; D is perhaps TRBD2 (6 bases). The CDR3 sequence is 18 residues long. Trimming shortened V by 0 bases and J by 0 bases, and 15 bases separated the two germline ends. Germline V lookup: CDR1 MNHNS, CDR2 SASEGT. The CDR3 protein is CASSEAWDFLSSYNEQFF. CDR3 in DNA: TGTGCCAGCAGTGAAGCGTGGGACTTTCTAAGCTCCTACAATGAGCAGTTCTTC.

CDR3 in amino acids: CASSGHPVPRDYSPLHF. The CDR3 DNA reads TGTGCCAGCAGCGGCCATCCGGTCCCGCGGGATTATTCACCCCTCCACTTT. This rearrangement joins TRBV9 to TRBJ1-6; D gene ambiguous. The germline CDR1 and CDR2 sequences are SGDLS and YYNGEE. The CDR3 is made up of 17 amino acids. V was cut by 3 bases and J by 8 bases, with 21 bases left in between.

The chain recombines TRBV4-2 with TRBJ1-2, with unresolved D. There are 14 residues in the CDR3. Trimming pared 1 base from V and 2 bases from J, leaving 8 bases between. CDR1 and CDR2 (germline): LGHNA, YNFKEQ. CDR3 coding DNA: TGTGCCAGCAGCCAAGTGGAGGGAAACTATGGCTACACCTTC. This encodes CASSQVEGNYGYTF.

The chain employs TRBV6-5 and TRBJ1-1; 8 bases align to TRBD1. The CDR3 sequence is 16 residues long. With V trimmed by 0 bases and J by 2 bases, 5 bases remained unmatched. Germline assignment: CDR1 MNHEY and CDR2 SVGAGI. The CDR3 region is CASSYSRTGGNTEAFF. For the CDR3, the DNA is TGTGCCAGCAGTTACTCGCGAACAGGGGGTAACACTGAAGCTTTCTTT.

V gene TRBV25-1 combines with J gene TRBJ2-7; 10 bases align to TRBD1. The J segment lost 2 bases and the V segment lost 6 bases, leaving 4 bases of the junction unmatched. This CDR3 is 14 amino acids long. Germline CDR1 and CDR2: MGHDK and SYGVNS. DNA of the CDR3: TGTGCCAGCAGCAAGGGACAGGGGACCTACGAGCAGTACTTC. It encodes CASSKGQGTYEQYF.

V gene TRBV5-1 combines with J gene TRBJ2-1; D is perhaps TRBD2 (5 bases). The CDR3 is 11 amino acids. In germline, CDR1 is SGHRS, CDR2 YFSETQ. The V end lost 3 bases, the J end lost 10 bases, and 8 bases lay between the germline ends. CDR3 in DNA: TGCGCCAGCAGCTACGGACTGGAGCAGTTCTTC. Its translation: CASSYGLEQFF.

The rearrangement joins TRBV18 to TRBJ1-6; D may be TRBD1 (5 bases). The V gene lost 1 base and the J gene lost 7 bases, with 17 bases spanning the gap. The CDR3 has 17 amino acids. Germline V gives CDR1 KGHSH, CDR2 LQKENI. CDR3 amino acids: CASSPLQVPQGNSPLHF. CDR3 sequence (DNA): TGTGCCAGCTCACCACTCCAGGTCCCCCAGGGAAATTCACCCCTCCACTTT.